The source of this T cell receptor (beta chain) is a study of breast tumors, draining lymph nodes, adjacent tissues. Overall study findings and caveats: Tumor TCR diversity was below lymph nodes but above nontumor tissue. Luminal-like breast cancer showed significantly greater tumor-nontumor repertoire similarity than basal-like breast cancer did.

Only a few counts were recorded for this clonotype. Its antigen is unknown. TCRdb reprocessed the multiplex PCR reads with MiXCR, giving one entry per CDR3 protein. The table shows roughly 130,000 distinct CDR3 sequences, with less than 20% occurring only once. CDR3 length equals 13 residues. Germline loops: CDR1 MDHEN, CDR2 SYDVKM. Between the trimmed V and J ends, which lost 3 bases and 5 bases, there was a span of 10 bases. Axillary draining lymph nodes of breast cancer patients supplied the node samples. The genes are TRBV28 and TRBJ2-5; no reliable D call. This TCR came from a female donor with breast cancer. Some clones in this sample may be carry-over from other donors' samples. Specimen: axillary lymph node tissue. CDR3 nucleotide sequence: TGTGCCAGCAGTTTGGTAGTTACGGAGACCCAGTACTTC. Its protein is CASSLVVTETQYF.